This is a list of T cell receptor beta chains from one sample in a study of CD8+ T cells in alopecia areata. Clones were read by immunoSEQ multiplex PCR, and TCRdb kept only the in-frame ones, dropping some. Among 150,000 to 200,000 clones listed, roughly 70% were seen once. The sample here was CD8+ T cells sorted from blood, taken at week 0. The receptors come from a human donor with alopecia areata. CDR3s include the opening cysteine and the closing phenylalanine or tryptophan. Fields, in order: D gene, V gene, J gene, clone size, CDR3 protein, CDR3 DNA. The D gene is left open where the match is weak. Clone sizes are given selectively: once, few, many, or a class where the clone is expanded.

>-|TRBV29-1|TRBJ1-2|-
CSVEASHNGYYGYTF
TGCAGCGTTGAAGCCTCGCACAACGGATACTATGGCTACACCTTC
>-|TRBV2|TRBJ1-2|-
CASRLRLNYGYTF
TGTGCCAGCAGGCTCAGGTTGAACTATGGCTACACCTTC
>-|TRBV11-2|TRBJ2-1|few
CASSLFKTYNEQFF
TGTGCCAGCAGCTTGTTCAAGACCTACAATGAGCAGTTCTTC
>-|TRBV5-1|TRBJ2-2|once
CASSPNRAGGELFF
TGCGCCAGCAGCCCAAACAGGGCCGGCGGGGAGCTGTTTTTT
>TRBD2|TRBV27|TRBJ2-3|few
CASSHITSGDATQYF
TGTGCCAGCAGTCACATCACTAGCGGCGATGCTACGCAGTATTTT
>TRBD1|TRBV18|TRBJ1-2|few
CASSPSYDRDGYTF
TGTGCCAGCTCACCCAGCTACGACAGGGACGGCTACACCTTC
>TRBD2|TRBV30|TRBJ2-7|-
CAWSFGGGSHEQYF
TGTGCCTGGAGTTTTGGCGGGGGGTCCCACGAGCAGTACTTC
>-|TRBV29-1|TRBJ2-7|-
CSVVGGSSYEQYF
TGCAGCGTTGTTGGGGGGAGCTCCTACGAGCAGTACTTC
>-|TRBV19|TRBJ2-3|few
CASSIWGSTDTQYF
TGTGCCAGTAGTATCTGGGGTAGCACAGATACGCAGTATTTT
>-|TRBV29-1|TRBJ2-1|-
CSVLQDNEQFF
TGCAGCGTATTACAGGACAATGAGCAGTTCTTC
>TRBD1|TRBV9|TRBJ1-1|-
CASSAGQASNTEAFF
TGTGCCAGCAGCGCAGGACAGGCCTCGAACACTGAAGCTTTCTTT
>TRBD1|TRBV25-1|TRBJ1-5|-
CASSEDQGEEVVQPQHF
TGTGCCAGCAGTGAGGATCAGGGGGAAGAAGTGGTGCAGCCCCAGCATTTT
>TRBD1|TRBV29-1|TRBJ2-3|-
CSLTRQGSTDTQYF
TGCAGCCTTACCCGACAGGGCAGCACAGATACGCAGTATTTT
>TRBD2|TRBV19|TRBJ2-3|-
CASSPQASGGTDTQYF
TGTGCCAGTAGTCCCCAAGCGAGCGGGGGGACAGATACGCAGTATTTT
>TRBD2|TRBV7-6|TRBJ2-1|-
CASSIAGIYNEQFF
TGTGCCAGCAGCATAGCGGGGATCTACAATGAGCAGTTCTTC
>-|TRBV29-1|TRBJ1-3|-
CSVEDHSGNTIYF
TGCAGCGTTGAAGATCACTCTGGAAACACCATATATTTT
>-|TRBV6-1|TRBJ1-2|-
CASAGRGGNYGYTF
TGTGCCAGTGCCGGACGGGGGGGAAACTATGGCTACACCTTC
>-|TRBV9|TRBJ1-6|-
CASRLPLQGPNPANSPLHF
TGTGCCAGCAGATTACCCCTACAGGGTCCAAACCCGGCGAATTCACCCCTCCACTTT
>-|TRBV29-1|TRBJ1-2|-
CSVAGQSPNYGYTF
TGCAGCGTAGCCGGACAGTCTCCTAACTATGGCTACACCTTC
>-|TRBV7-9|TRBJ1-2|-
CASSLSGYTF
TGTGCCAGCAGCTTATCCGGCTACACCTTC
>-|TRBV19|TRBJ1-2|-
CASSWTANYGYTF
TGTGCCAGTAGTTGGACAGCTAACTATGGCTACACCTTC
>TRBD1|TRBV2|TRBJ2-1|-
CASTGTGIDYNEQFF
TGTGCCAGCACCGGGACAGGAATAGACTACAATGAGCAGTTCTTC
>-|TRBV13|TRBJ1-2|-
CASSLSERIYGYTF
TGTGCCAGCAGCTTATCGGAGCGCATCTATGGCTACACCTTC
>-|TRBV19|TRBJ1-5|-
CASSIGQYSNQPQHF
TGTGCCAGTAGTATCGGACAGTATAGCAATCAGCCCCAGCATTTT
>-|TRBV27|TRBJ1-1|-
CASRDGGAEAFF
TGTGCCAGCCGGGACGGTGGCGCTGAAGCTTTCTTT
>-|TRBV29-1|TRBJ1-2|-
CSVSGTTNYGYTF
TGCAGCGTTTCCGGGACAACAAACTATGGCTACACCTTC
>-|TRBV27|TRBJ1-1|few
CASSPSDKNTEAFF
TGTGCCAGCAGTCCTTCGGACAAGAACACTGAAGCTTTCTTT
>TRBD1|TRBV13|TRBJ2-6|-
CASSSSITGGISGANVLTF
TGTGCCAGCAGCTCCTCGATAACAGGGGGGATCTCTGGGGCCAACGTCCTGACTTTC